The 27 T cell receptor beta chains below come from one sample, sequenced in a study of blood T cells in healthy people across ages. Using a J-beta primer mix together with a sample-barcoded 5' primer, a second PCR was run for about 7 to 12 cycles. TCRdb ran MiXCR on the 5' RACE reads and lists one entry per CDR3 protein. The repertoire consists of 650,000 or so distinct CDR3 sequences, with more than 45% occurring once and the leading ten covering approximately 13%. Sequenced sample: blood. The receptors stem from a woman of 80 years or more in good health.

Ten or more counts support this clonotype. The V gene is TRBV27, the J gene TRBJ2-5, with TRBD2 identical over 11 bases. V dropped 6 bases and J dropped 4; count of bases not matched to a gene: 7. CDR1 MNHEY and CDR2 SMNVEV come from the germline V gene (reference sequence). The CDR3 loop spans 15 amino acids. CDR3 DNA: TGTGCCAGCAGGACTAGCGGGAAGTTTCCAGAGACCCAGTACTTC. This translates into CASRTSGKFPETQYF.

This clonotype has just a few counts. The J gene is TRBJ2-1, the V gene TRBV3-1, with 8 bases fitting TRBD2. Trimming removed 4 bases from V and 1 base from J; junction bases left unmatched: 9. Germline V CDR1 and CDR2: LGHDT, YNNKEL (reference sequence). This CDR3 comprises 17 residues. CDR3 sequence (DNA): TGTGCCAGCAGCCGATCCGTTCCGGGAGGGTCCTACAATGAGCAGTTCTTC. The encoded protein is CASSRSVPGGSYNEQFF.

V gene TRBV5-4 combines with J gene TRBJ2-1, with D hard to call. Trimming cost V 6 bases and J 8 bases, with 15 bases left between them. CDR3 length: 13 residues. CDR1 and CDR2 (germline): SGHNT, YYREEE (reference sequence). CDR3 DNA sequence: TGTGCCAGCAACAGACACGAATCGGATGAGCAGTTCTTC. Translation: CASNRHESDEQFF.

The CDR3 loop reads CSVDSARGYGYTF. CDR3 nucleotide sequence: TGCAGCGTTGATTCGGCTCGGGGGTATGGCTACACCTTC. The chain couples TRBV29-1 to TRBJ1-2; TRBD1 might be the D (5 bases). V was pared by 3 bases and J by 5 bases, with 13 bases between. The CDR3 contains 13 residues. CDR1 is SQVTM and CDR2 is ANQGSEA in the germline V gene.

Notes on this clonotype: A clone one base away is much larger, so this may be a read error. This chain connects TRBV5-1 to TRBJ2-5; 13 bases are a match to TRBD2. Germline V lookup: CDR1 SGHRS, CDR2 YFSETQ. The junction had 13 bases not matched to a gene; V was cut back by 3 bases and J by 11 bases. The CDR3 contains 16 residues. CDR3 region: CASSYSTSGRFNEQYF. CDR3 bases: TGCGCCAGCAGCTACTCGACTAGCGGGAGGTTTAATGAGCAGTACTTC.

The chain has TRBV18 and TRBJ1-2; D unresolved. Germline V gene sequence: CDR1 KGHSH, CDR2 LQKENI. CDR3 length equals 14 residues. V was shortened by 2 bases and J by 4 bases, with 11 bases between the two germline ends. The CDR3 is CASSPGERIYGYTF. The DNA for the CDR3 is TGTGCCAGCTCACCAGGTGAGCGGATCTATGGCTACACCTTC.

The V gene is TRBV6-5, the J gene TRBJ1-2; 11 bases match TRBD1. CDR3 length: 16 amino acids. Trimming at V came to 5 bases and at J to 7 bases, leaving 12 bases not matched to a gene. Germline assignment: CDR1 MNHEY and CDR2 SVGAGI. CDR3 loop: CASSHRTGGLWSGYTF. The CDR3 DNA reads as TGTGCCAGCAGTCACCGGACAGGGGGCCTATGGAGTGGCTACACCTTC.

Comments on this clonotype: This may be a read error, as it is one base from a much larger clone. The chain joins TRBV12-3 or TRBV12-4 to TRBJ2-5, with TRBD1 matching 11 bases. The CDR3 sequence is 16 residues long. Trimming cost V 5 bases and J 11 bases; bases outside gene matches: 16. The CDR3: CASSPRTGQGANEQYF. The CDR3 coding sequence is TGTGCCAGCAGTCCGCGAACTGGACAGGGGGCGAATGAGCAGTACTTC.

V and J are TRBV20-1 and TRBJ2-3, with D tentatively TRBD2 (6 bases). The germline V and J ends were trimmed by 6 bases and 4 bases, with 17 bases remaining between them. The CDR3 length is 14 residues. Germline V lookup: CDR1 DFQATT, CDR2 SNEGSKA (reference sequence). CDR3 nucleotide sequence: TGCAGTGCCACTAGCCCCAACCCAGCAGATACGCAGTATTTT. Translating it yields CSATSPNPADTQYF.

The chain joins TRBV18 to TRBJ2-6; 9 bases align to TRBD1. J was trimmed by 2 bases and V by 2 bases; bases with no gene match: 13. There are 20 residues in the CDR3. The germline V gene encodes CDR1 KGHSH and CDR2 LQKENI. The CDR3 nucleotides are TGTGCCAGCTCACCAGCTCCTCCGTCCCGGGACAGGGCTGGGGCCAACGTCCTGACTTTC. As protein: CASSPAPPSRDRAGANVLTF.

The chain has TRBV7-2 and TRBJ1-6; D might be TRBD1 (6 bases). V was clipped by 6 bases and J by 9 bases, with 15 bases between them. CDR3 length: 14 residues. Germline-derived CDR1 and CDR2 are SGHTA and FQGNSA. The DNA for the CDR3 is TGTGCCAGCAGTCCACAGGGATTTAGTTCACCCCTCCACTTT. Translating it yields CASSPQGFSSPLHF.

This clonotype was counted between two and nine times. The chain is built from TRBV20-1 and TRBJ2-1; 9 nucleotides match TRBD2. This CDR3 has 15 amino acids. J gave up 9 bases and V 0 bases, and 9 bases lay outside the gene matches. Germline assignment: CDR1 DFQATT and CDR2 SNEGSKA (reference sequence). This CDR3 reads CSARDGLAGTPEQFF. The CDR3 DNA sequence: TGCAGTGCTAGAGATGGTCTAGCGGGAACCCCTGAGCAGTTCTTC.

About this clonotype: This sequence may be a read error, since a much larger clone differs from it by one base. The chain has TRBV5-1 and TRBJ2-3, with 11 bases fitting TRBD2. The CDR3 is 17 amino acids. Per the germline V gene, CDR1 is SGHRS and CDR2 is YFSETQ. The chain's CDR3 is CANSLVAGGPRTDTQYF. CDR3 DNA: TGCGCCAACAGCTTGGTAGCGGGAGGGCCGAGGACAGATACGCAGTATTTT.

This chain links TRBV20-1 with TRBJ2-3, with 10 bases fitting TRBD1. This CDR3 contains 14 residues. J lost 2 bases, V lost 3 bases, and 2 bases had no gene match. CDR1 is DFQATT and CDR2 is SNEGSKA in the germline V gene (reference sequence). DNA of the CDR3: TGCAGTGCTAGGGACAGGGGGACCACAGATACGCAGTATTTT. It translates to CSARDRGTTDTQYF.

A few counts support this clonotype. The junction departs from the called germline gene at one end, perhaps through a read error. This rearrangement joins TRBV12-3 or TRBV12-4 to TRBJ2-3, with 9 bases matching TRBD1. This CDR3 is 14 amino acids long. CDR3 sequence: CASCLQGATDTRYF. The CDR3 DNA reads as TGTGCCAGCTGCTTACAGGGGGCAACAGATACGCGGTATTTT.

Points on this clonotype: It may be a read error: a sequence one base away is much more abundant. V is TRBV27 and J is TRBJ2-7, with D perhaps TRBD1 (5 bases). The CDR3 has 14 residues. V was pared by 2 bases and J by 10 bases, with 18 bases between. Germline V gene data show CDR1 as MNHEY and CDR2 as SMNVEV (reference sequence). The CDR3: CASSLLRQSEIQYF. The CDR3, as DNA: TGTGCCAGCAGTTTACTGCGACAGTCGGAGATCCAGTACTTC.

The chain couples TRBV7-9 to TRBJ2-3, with D possibly matching TRBD2 (5 bases). Germline CDR1 SEHNR, CDR2 FQNEAQ (reference sequence). Between the trimmed V and J ends, which lost 9 bases and 2 bases, there was a span of 12 bases. The CDR3 runs to 13 residues. CDR3: CARAGRLTDTQYF. The DNA of the CDR3 is TGTGCCAGGGCGGGCAGGCTCACAGATACGCAGTATTTT.

This clonotype was observed once. The CDR3: CSAQPRESPDYEQYF. For the CDR3, the DNA is TGCAGTGCCCAACCTCGGGAGAGCCCCGACTACGAGCAGTACTTC. This rearrangement joins TRBV20-1 to TRBJ2-4; a weak D match, TRBD2 (6 bases). The DNA end is more similar to TRBJ2-7, so the J call may be wrong. This CDR3 comprises 15 residues. CDR1 and CDR2 (germline): DFQATT, SNEGSKA (reference sequence).

About this clonotype itself: A clone one base away is much larger, so this may be a read error. The chain carries TRBV21-1 and TRBJ2-1; TRBD1 is the table's D call, not checked against the DNA. TRBV21-1 is a documented pseudogene. The CDR3 runs 20 residues. This CDR3 is CASSKADGQRAASGGNEQFF. The CDR3 coding sequence is TGTGCCAGCAGCAAAGCTGACGGACAGAGGGCGGCTAGCGGGGGAAATGAGCAGTTCTTC.

The rearrangement joins TRBV6-1 to TRBJ2-5; 7 bases are shared with TRBD1. Losses at the gene ends were 5 bases for V and 4 bases for J; bases not matched to a gene: 13. This CDR3 is built from 16 residues. In germline, CDR1 is MNHNS, CDR2 SASEGT. This CDR3 reads CASSPLVQGGPETQYF. CDR3 bases: TGTGCCAGCAGTCCGTTAGTACAAGGGGGCCCAGAGACCCAGTACTTC.

Only a few counts were recorded for this clonotype. The V call is TRBV20-1, the J call TRBJ2-2; 7 bases agree with TRBD1. Germline-derived CDR1 and CDR2 are DFQATT and SNEGSKA (reference sequence). This CDR3 is built from 15 residues. V was clipped by 2 bases and J by 1 base; unmatched bases: 4. The CDR3 bases are TGCAGTGCTAGAAAGGGGGCGCGGAACACCGGGGAGCTGTTTTTT. Its translation: CSARKGARNTGELFF.

This clonotype has a count of ten or more. The rearrangement links TRBV20-1 to TRBJ1-2; D is uncertain. The CDR3 totals 12 residues. Trimming took off 6 bases at V and 4 bases at J, with 12 bases between the two ends. CDR1 is DFQATT and CDR2 is SNEGSKA in the germline V gene (reference sequence). CDR3 in DNA: TGCAGTGCAAGGACCGGGAGCTATGGCTACACCTTC. Translating gives CSARTGSYGYTF.

The chain joins TRBV4-3 to TRBJ1-2; weak D call: TRBD1 (6 bases). CDR1 is LGHNA, CDR2 YSLEER, per germline. This CDR3 has 16 amino acids. Trimming left V 3 bases short and J 5 bases short, with 19 bases between. This CDR3 reads CASSQVATGAPYGYTF. CDR3 nucleotides: TGCGCCAGCAGCCAGGTTGCGACAGGTGCCCCTTATGGCTACACCTTC.

In this sample, this clonotype turned up once. J is TRBJ2-1 and V is TRBV12-3 or TRBV12-4, with D unclear. Trimming took 5 bases from V and 5 from J, leaving 10 bases between them. The CDR3 is made up of 13 amino acids. This CDR3 is CASSQRSDNEQFF. Here the CDR3 DNA reads TGTGCCAGCAGTCAGAGGAGCGACAATGAGCAGTTCTTC.

This chain uses TRBV20-1 with TRBJ1-5; D perhaps matches TRBD1 (5 bases). Germline assignment: CDR1 DFQATT and CDR2 SNEGSKA (reference sequence). V dropped 7 bases and J dropped 5 bases, with 21 bases sitting between them. This CDR3 has 15 residues. CDR3 nucleotides: TGCAGTGTTATGACAGCTCCCGGACCTGATCAGCCCCAGCATTTT. Translated, it gives CSVMTAPGPDQPQHF.

The chain carries TRBV20-1 and TRBJ2-1, with TRBD2 matching over 9 bases. With V trimmed by 0 bases and J by 3 bases, 15 bases remained unmatched. The CDR3 totals 19 residues. Per the germline V gene, CDR1 is DFQATT and CDR2 is SNEGSKA (reference sequence). The DNA for the CDR3 is TGCAGTGCTAGAGAGATCTTGGCGGGAGGGCTTAGGGACTACAATGAGCAGTTCTTC. This encodes CSAREILAGGLRDYNEQFF.

Remarks on this clonotype: This may arise from a read error, as a much more abundant clone is one base away. The genes are TRBV5-1 and TRBJ2-4; D call uncertain. V lost 0 bases, J lost 15 bases, and 19 bases lay in between. Germline V gene sequence: CDR1 SGHRS, CDR2 YFSETQ. The CDR3 has 14 amino acids. The chain's CDR3 is CASSLAGNTYELYF. The CDR3 nucleotides are TGCGCCAGCAGCTTGGCCGGCAATACCTACGAGCTGTACTTC.